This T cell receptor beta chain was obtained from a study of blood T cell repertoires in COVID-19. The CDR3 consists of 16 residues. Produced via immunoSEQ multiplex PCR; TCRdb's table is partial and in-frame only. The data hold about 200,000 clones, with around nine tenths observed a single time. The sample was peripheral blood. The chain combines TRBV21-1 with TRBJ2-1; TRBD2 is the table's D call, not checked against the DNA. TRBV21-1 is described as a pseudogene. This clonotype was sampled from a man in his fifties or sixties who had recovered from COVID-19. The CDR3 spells CASSKEGGREAPEQFF. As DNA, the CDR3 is TGTGCCAGCAGCAAAGAGGGAGGCAGGGAGGCCCCCGAGCAGTTCTTC.